The present T cell receptor beta chain was sequenced within a study of T cells after yellow fever vaccination. Notes on the study in general: Post-booster repertoires contained most primary-vaccination clones again (96% CD4, around 88% CD8). Weaker, the secondary response had a peak occurring faster, on day 5 versus 15.

Each CDR3 protein gets one entry after TCRdb re-called the 5' RACE reads with MiXCR. The sample lists some 120,000 distinct CDR3 sequences, about 7.4% occurring once. This clonotype was seen many times. Antigen unknown. The starting material was CD4+ T cells sorted from PBMCs, obtained 10 to 11 days after the first yellow fever vaccination. The TCR was taken from a man between 18 and 29 years old who received the YFV17D yellow fever vaccine.

CDR3 sequence: CASSPGPKETQYF. As DNA, the CDR3 is TGTGCCAGCAGCCCGGGACCTAAAGAGACCCAGTACTTC. The chain joins TRBV7-3 to TRBJ2-5; D is possibly TRBD1 or TRBD2 (5 bases each). Trimming took off 5 bases at V and 3 bases at J, with 10 bases between the two ends. This CDR3 contains 13 residues. Per the germline V gene, CDR1 is SGHTA and CDR2 is FQGTGA.